The sequence of this T cell receptor (beta chain) was determined in a study of T-cell reconstitution after alpha-beta-depleted transplantation in children (dated by TCRdb to 2016 to 2018). Context from the whole study: The study quantitatively tracked T-cell immune reconstitution after TCRalphabeta/CD19-depleted allogeneic hematopoietic cell transplantation in children using TCR repertoire profiling. Findings and caveats that apply to the study as a whole: The apparently early recovery of alphabetaT-cell counts about two months after transplant reportedly depended on only several hundred rapidly expanded clones that came from non-depleted graft cells. In some patients, high TCRbeta diversity at day 60 was attributed to recipient T cells and intrathymic progenitors that had survived conditioning. The frequencies of hyperexpanded clones fell over the following months, and after one year, T-cell counts and TCRbeta diversity were mostly attributed to newly produced T cells.

At the junction V is shortened by 3 bases and J by 6 bases, with 12 bases in between. The CDR3 sequence holds 13 residues, the cysteine and phenylalanine included. Just the 39-base CDR3 DNA is kept, in frame starting at base 1. Per the germline V gene, SQVTM is the CDR1 and ANQGSEA is the CDR2. This sample's treatment or condition label indicates: allogeneic hematopoietic cell transplantation with graft depleted of TCRalphabeta T cells and CD19 B cells. TCRalphabeta/CD19-depleted allogeneic hematopoietic cell grafts were given to the transplant recipients, all of whom were children. In regard to this clonotype: Its antigen is not yet known. No base quality information exists; no much larger clone differs at one position.

The library was generated by PCR. The instrument given in TCRdb is Illumina HiSeq 2500. TCR library preparation used molecular barcoding, with unique molecular identifiers applied to normalize quantification of the TCRbeta repertoire. Clones were called with MiXCR by TCRdb after fastp trimmed the public reads at Q25, and only in-frame beta chains were retained. CDR3 protein sequences are deduplicated, and each keeps its most common genes and DNA. Recorded for this sample are 540,000 or so distinct CDR3 sequences; under 25% of them occurred a single time. The top ten clonotypes cover approximately 14% of the sample.

The sequence came from a boy younger than two who had a stem cell transplant for acute myeloid leukemia, so the T cells may come from the graft donor. The sequencing used PBMCs, mostly from graft donor cells, collected 360 days after TCRalphabeta/CD19-depleted stem cell transplant. The chain joins TRBV29-1 to TRBJ2-4; the D gene is not confidently resolved. The CDR3 reads as follows: CSVEEVEVNIQYF. Here is the DNA: TGCAGCGTTGAGGAAGTCGAAGTAAACATTCAGTACTTC.